Each of the 10 T cell receptor beta chains below was sequenced from the same sample in a study of spatial heterogeneity in lung cancer. As for time point: sample taken at primary tumor resection. These receptors have no identified antigens. The study's findings and limits: Counts that tracked tumor mutation counts were those of expanded intratumoral alpha and beta TCRs.

MiXCR, run by TCRdb on the 5' RACE reads, gives a single entry per CDR3 protein. The table shows around 8,800 distinct CDR3 sequences, with approximately 6.8% occurring only once. Here the sequenced sample was lung tumor tissue, taken at surgery. The receptor set was obtained from a male donor with early-stage non-small cell lung cancer.

The chain couples TRBV4-2 to TRBJ2-5; D is unclear. This CDR3 comprises 13 residues. CDR1 and CDR2 from the germline V gene are LGHNA and YNFKEQ. V was trimmed by 1 base and J by 2 bases, leaving 5 bases between them. In DNA, the CDR3 is TGTGCCAGCAGCCAAGGGGTTCAAGAGACCCAGTACTTC. Translation gives CASSQGVQETQYF.

Sample share makes this clonotype medium-sized. The rearrangement joins TRBV7-6 to TRBJ2-7, with 7 bases that match TRBD2. The germline gives CDR1 SGHVS, CDR2 FNYEAQ. J lost 5 bases, V lost 4 bases, and 11 bases had no gene match. This CDR3 has 15 amino acids. The CDR3 spells CASSSTGGSTNEQYF. In DNA form, the CDR3 reads TGTGCCAGCAGCTCAACGGGAGGATCGACTAACGAGCAGTACTTC.

A few counts support this clonotype. This chain connects TRBV7-2 to TRBJ2-5; D might be TRBD2 (6 bases). CDR1 is SGHTA, CDR2 FQGNSA, per germline. V lost 7 bases and J lost 2, with 11 bases in between. The CDR3 is 13 residues long. The CDR3 DNA reads as TGTGCCAGCAATCCCGGGGGACAAGAGACCCAGTACTTC. Translated: CASNPGGQETQYF.

This clonotype occurred a few times. The CDR3 DNA reads as TGTGCCAGCAGCTTTTCTGAGGGCCACGAGCAGTACTTC. Translated: CASSFSEGHEQYF. The chain has TRBV7-2 and TRBJ2-7; D is possibly TRBD2 (5 bases). CDR1 and CDR2 (germline): SGHTA, FQGNSA. V was cut by 3 bases and J by 5 bases, with 11 bases left in between. CDR3 length: 13 residues.

This clonotype has a count of ten or more. The V call is TRBV4-1, the J call TRBJ1-2, with D possibly being TRBD1 (5 bases). Germline V gene data show CDR1 as MGHRA and CDR2 as YSYEKL. Trimming removed 0 bases at V and 4 bases at J, with 12 bases between. There are 15 residues in the CDR3. DNA for the CDR3: TGCGCCAGCAGCCAAGAGAGGCAGGGAACCTATGGCTACACCTTC. It is translated as CASSQERQGTYGYTF.

By share, this clonotype counts as medium-sized. This chain connects TRBV12-3 or TRBV12-4 to TRBJ2-1; 7 nucleotides agree with TRBD2. Losses at the gene ends were 9 bases for V and 7 bases for J; bases not matched to a gene: 3. This CDR3 spans 11 amino acids. The CDR3 sequence is CARREKNEQFF. CDR3 coding DNA: TGTGCCAGGCGGGAGAAGAATGAGCAGTTCTTC.

This clonotype ranks as medium-sized. The rearrangement joins TRBV5-1 to TRBJ2-7; TRBD1 agrees at 9 bases. This CDR3 has 15 residues. The trim removed 2 bases at V and 3 bases at J, leaving 6 bases unmatched. Germline CDR1 is SGHRS and CDR2 is YFSETQ. The CDR3 bases are TGCGCCAGCAGCTTATTCGGGACAGGGAACTACGAGCAGTACTTC. Its protein is CASSLFGTGNYEQYF. The variable domain in full, with the rest retrieved from reference TRBV5-1 and TRBJ2-7, is KAGVTQTPRYLIKTRGQQVTLSCSPISGHRSVSWYQQTPGQGLQFLFEYFSETQRNKGNFPGRFSGRQFSNSRSEMNVSTLELGDSALYLCASSLFGTGNYEQYFGPGTRLTVT.

This clonotype counts as medium-sized. The chain has TRBV28 and TRBJ2-3; possibly TRBD2 for D (5 bases). V lost 3 bases, J lost 6 bases, and 16 bases lay in between. Germline assignment: CDR1 MDHEN and CDR2 SYDVKM. The CDR3 is 15 residues long. CDR3 loop: CASSLALARTDTQYF. DNA of the CDR3: TGTGCCAGCAGTTTGGCGCTAGCAAGAACGGATACGCAGTATTTT.

The chain couples TRBV5-1 to TRBJ2-5, with D unresolved. V lost 1 base, J lost 3 bases, and 7 bases lay in between. The CDR3 length is 13 residues. CDR1 is SGHRS, CDR2 YFSETQ, per germline. The CDR3 region is CASSLRAEETQYF. CDR3 coding DNA: TGCGCCAGCAGCTTGAGGGCGGAAGAGACCCAGTACTTC.

This clonotype was recorded many times. The rearrangement joins TRBV28 to TRBJ1-2, with D tentatively TRBD1 (6 bases). CDR1 MDHEN and CDR2 SYDVKM come from the germline V gene. CDR3 length: 19 amino acids. With 7 bases removed from V and 8 bases from J, the gap between germline ends came to 35 bases. CDR3 region: CASTLLGPPTGQRALGYTF. CDR3 nucleotide sequence: TGTGCCAGCACCCTCCTAGGTCCCCCCACAGGACAGAGGGCACTGGGCTACACCTTC.